The present T cell receptor (beta chain) was sequenced within a study of blood T cell repertoires in COVID-19. Overall study context: Sources were T cells, B-cell-depleted T cells, or PBMCs; the material itself was cDNA or gDNA.

V lost 6 bases and J 0 bases, leaving 9 bases between the germline ends. The CDR3 has 13 residues. Per the germline V gene, CDR1 is MNHEY and CDR2 is SMNVEV (reference sequence). Per the original data handling: Reference gene primer amplification gave nucleated cell count estimates. Sequenced by immunoSEQ multiplex PCR; TCRdb stores in-frame clones only, minus some. That table furnishes V, J and clone size, whereas the DNA furnished D and trimming. The repertoire holds tens of thousands of clones, with approximately 80% as singletons. This clonotype originated in a woman between 65 and 79 years old with acute or convalescent COVID-19. The chain is built from TRBV27 and TRBJ2-7, with TRBD2 as a possible D gene (6 bases). Sequencing input: peripheral blood. The CDR3 spells CASSRGSSYEQYF. The CDR3, as DNA: TGTGCCAGCAGCCGGGGGAGCTCCTACGAGCAGTACTTC.